The sample holds one count of the clone carrying this T cell receptor beta chain. These data are taken from a study of blood T cell repertoires in COVID-19. Study summary: Spain, Italy and the United States supplied samples that represented acute and convalescent COVID-19. T cells, B-cell-depleted T cells, or PBMCs supplied cDNA or gDNA.

V lost 1 base to trimming and J lost 2 bases; unmatched junction nucleotides: 9. CDR1 is SGHNT, CDR2 YYREEE, per germline (reference sequence). There are 18 residues in the CDR3. Per the original methods: It was from reference gene primer amplification that nucleated cell counts were estimated. Profiling relied on immunoSEQ multiplex PCR, and the TCRdb table lists in-frame clones only, not all of them. The V and J calls and the clone size are those of that table, but D and trimming were determined from the DNA. The sample gives about 180,000 clones, around four fifths of which show up once; 6.5% to 7.5% is in the top ten. While infection was still active, Seattle patients were enrolled and then followed longitudinally.

Source material: peripheral blood. V and J are TRBV5-4 and TRBJ2-3, with TRBD2 matching 11 bases. This clonotype was obtained from a woman between 40 and 55 years old with COVID-19, enrolled during active disease. CDR3 DNA: TGTGCCAGCAGCTTGAGGGTAACTAGCGGGGGCTCCACAGATACGCAGTATTTT. Translated, it gives CASSLRVTSGGSTDTQYF.